Listed here are 31 T cell receptor beta chains from one sample, sequenced in a study. TCRdb analysed the RT-PCR reads with MiXCR anew, one entry per CDR3 protein. The table has fewer than 800,000 distinct CDR3 sequences, more than 13% seen once; the top ten hold 3.6%. Input material: memory CD4+ T cells from blood. Receptors originate from a female donor in good health, serving as a healthy control.

This clonotype was picked up a small number of times. This chain joins TRBV28 and TRBJ2-6, with 8 bases fitting TRBD2. The CDR3 has 16 residues. V lost 7 bases, J lost 1 base, and 6 bases stayed unmatched. From germline, CDR1 is MDHEN and CDR2 SYDVKM. CDR3 nucleotide sequence: TGTGCCAGCAACCCGGGGGGGGATTCTGGGGCCAACGTCCTGACTTTC. Translating gives CASNPGGDSGANVLTF.

The chain links TRBV12-3 or TRBV12-4 to TRBJ1-5; 11 bases are shared with TRBD1. CDR3 length: 15 amino acids. The V and J ends lost 5 bases and 6 bases, in that order; junction bases with no gene match: 6. The CDR3, as DNA: TGTGCCAGCAGTACGGACAGGGGGCAGTTTCAGCCCCAGCATTTT. Its protein is CASSTDRGQFQPQHF.

This clonotype showed up just a few times. The rearrangement links TRBV6-5 to TRBJ2-1, with D unresolved. Trimming pared 4 bases from V and 8 bases from J, leaving 9 bases between. Germline CDR1 MNHEY, CDR2 SVGAGI. CDR3 length equals 12 residues. This chain's CDR3 is CASSSQTHEQFF. Here the CDR3 DNA reads TGTGCCAGCAGTTCTCAAACCCATGAGCAGTTCTTC.

This chain connects TRBV9 to TRBJ1-1; 9 nucleotides align to TRBD1. J was trimmed by 6 bases and V by 4 bases; bases with no gene match: 19. Germline values: CDR1 SGDLS, CDR2 YYNGEE. This CDR3 contains 18 residues. The CDR3 sequence: CASSIAGNPGQGSAEAFF. As DNA, the CDR3 is TGTGCCAGCAGCATAGCTGGGAACCCGGGACAGGGAAGCGCTGAAGCTTTCTTT.

CDR3 in amino acids: CASHSGDQETQYF. The DNA of the CDR3 is TGCGCCAGCCACAGCGGTGATCAAGAGACCCAGTACTTC. The chain links TRBV5-1 to TRBJ2-5, with D perhaps matching TRBD2 (5 bases). The CDR3 extends over 13 amino acids. V dropped 7 bases and J dropped 2 bases, with 12 bases sitting between them. Germline assignment: CDR1 SGHRS and CDR2 YFSETQ.

On this clonotype itself: Possible read error: a much larger clone is one base away. The chain is built from TRBV4-3 and TRBJ2-1; 9 positions match TRBD2. This CDR3 has 14 amino acids. Germline V CDR1 and CDR2: LGHNA, YSLEER. CDR3 DNA sequence: TGCGCCAGCAGCCAAGAGCGGGGGGGCGGTGAGCAGTTATTC. Its protein product is CASSQERGGGEQLF.

The gene calls are TRBV7-2 and TRBJ2-7; weak D call: TRBD1 (6 bases). Germline V gives CDR1 SGHTA, CDR2 FQGNSA. This CDR3 region has 13 residues. V shed 5 bases and J shed 7 bases, with 15 bases lying between them. The CDR3 reads CASSRSQGREQYF. CDR3 nucleotide sequence: TGTGCCAGCAGCAGAAGTCAGGGGCGTGAGCAGTACTTC. Based on the CDR3 plus reference TRBV7-2 and TRBJ2-7, the full variable domain is GAGVSQSPSNKVTEKGKDVELRCDPISGHTALYWYRQSLGQGLEFLIYFQGNSAPDKSGLPSDRFSAERTGGSVSTLTIQRTQQEDSAVYLCASSRSQGREQYFGPGTRLTVT.

The V and J genes are TRBV6-2 or TRBV6-3 and TRBJ2-1; D gene ambiguous. The CDR3 covers 15 residues. The germline V and J ends were trimmed by 10 bases and 5 bases, with 21 bases remaining between them. From germline, CDR1 is MNHEY and CDR2 SVGEGT. As DNA, the CDR3 is TGTGCCACCTTTCCCCTCCTGAACCCAAACAATGAGCAGTTCTTC. Translation: CATFPLLNPNNEQFF.

The V gene is TRBV28, the J gene TRBJ2-7; 11 bases align to TRBD2. Trimming cost V 6 bases and J 5 bases; bases outside gene matches: 12. Germline V gene data show CDR1 as MDHEN and CDR2 as SYDVKM. This CDR3 contains 16 residues. As DNA, the CDR3 is TGTGCCAGCAGCCCCTCTAGGCTAGCGGGAGGCGACGAGCAGTACTTC. Its protein product is CASSPSRLAGGDEQYF.

This clonotype has at least ten counts. The junction and the germline gene differ at one end; a read error may be behind it. This chain joins TRBV5-1 and TRBJ2-1; the D gene is possibly TRBD1 (6 bases). Germline V gives CDR1 SGHRS, CDR2 YFSETQ. This CDR3 is 13 amino acids long. The CDR3 spells CASSLDSYNEQFF. The CDR3 bases are TGTGCCAGCAGTTTGGACAGCTACAATGAGCAGTTCTTC.

This clonotype appeared a few times. This chain connects TRBV5-1 to TRBJ1-6; TRBD1 aligns across 8 bases. Trimming took 7 bases from V and 6 from J; bases not matched to a gene: 3. CDR1 is SGHRS, CDR2 YFSETQ, per germline. This CDR3 contains 13 residues. This CDR3 is CASGQGANSPLHF. The CDR3 DNA is TGCGCCAGCGGCCAGGGGGCTAATTCACCCCTCCACTTT.

This clonotype was detected once. The chain uses TRBV5-1 and TRBJ2-1; D perhaps matches TRBD2 (6 bases). V lost 6 bases and J lost 3, with 13 bases in between. The CDR3 runs 14 residues. From germline, CDR1 is SGHRS and CDR2 YFSETQ. CDR3 amino acids: CASTGIGGYNEQFF. CDR3 DNA sequence: TGCGCCAGCACAGGAATCGGGGGCTACAATGAGCAGTTCTTC.

The V gene is TRBV12-3 or TRBV12-4, the J gene TRBJ2-2; D remains unclear. The V and J ends lost 6 bases and 5 bases respectively, with 19 bases between them. CDR3 length: 16 residues. This CDR3 reads CASRSLIGSLTGELFF. The CDR3 region has the DNA TGTGCCAGCAGAAGTTTAATCGGCAGCTTGACCGGGGAGCTGTTTTTT.

There are a few counts of this clonotype. The chain joins TRBV3-1 to TRBJ2-1, with no clear D. Trimming left V 1 base short and J 3 bases short, with 19 bases between. Germline V gene sequence: CDR1 LGHDT, CDR2 YNNKEL (reference sequence). This CDR3 is 18 amino acids long. The chain's CDR3 is CASSQGYLWAPYYNEQFF. CDR3 DNA: TGTGCCAGCAGCCAAGGGTATCTCTGGGCCCCTTACTACAATGAGCAGTTCTTC.

This clonotype showed up just a few times. This rearrangement joins TRBV6-2 or TRBV6-3 to TRBJ2-7; the match to TRBD2 covers 8 bases. The J segment lost 3 bases and the V segment lost 0 bases, leaving 7 bases of the junction unmatched. This CDR3 comprises 16 residues. The germline V gene encodes CDR1 MNHEY and CDR2 SVGEGT. CDR3 residues: CASSYSIQRELYEQYF. CDR3 DNA: TGTGCCAGCAGTTACTCGATCCAGCGGGAGCTCTACGAGCAGTACTTC.

Of note for this clonotype: A much larger clone differs by one base, so this may be a read error. This is likely a read error, given that the CDR3 carries no conserved phenylalanine or tryptophan at its end. The CDR3 spells CASRDSQAGGFGQPQHS. CDR3 nucleotide sequence: TGTGCCAGCCGAGACAGCCAGGCAGGGGGCTTCGGTCAGCCCCAGCATTCT. V and J are TRBV27 and TRBJ1-5; the match to TRBD1 covers 8 bases. The CDR3 totals 17 residues. In germline, CDR1 is MNHEY, CDR2 SMNVEV (reference sequence). Trimming at V came to 8 bases and at J to 6 bases, leaving 18 bases not matched to a gene.

The CDR3 DNA reads TGTGCCAGCAGCTTAGATTGGGGCGGGACATATGAGACCCAGTACTTC. Protein: CASSLDWGGTYETQYF. J is TRBJ2-5 and V is TRBV11-2; D might be TRBD1 or TRBD2, each matching 6 bases. Germline values: CDR1 SGHAT, CDR2 FQNNGV. Deletions cut 0 bases from V and 5 bases from J, with 16 bases between. The CDR3 loop spans 16 amino acids.

This clonotype was observed once. Germline and junction disagree at one end, which may indicate a read error. The V and J genes are TRBV20-1 and TRBJ2-6; 8 positions match TRBD2. CDR1 and CDR2 (germline): DFQATT, SNEGSKA (reference sequence). The length of the CDR3 is 14 residues. The CDR3 DNA reads as TGCAGTACTAGAGCGGGGGCTGGGGCCAACGTCCTGACTTTC. Its translation: CSTRAGAGANVLTF.

This clonotype has ten or more counts. This chain uses TRBV29-1 with TRBJ1-2; no clear D. V was cut by 4 bases and J by 4 bases, with 13 bases left in between. The germline gives CDR1 SQVTM, CDR2 ANQGSEA. The CDR3 extends over 13 amino acids. DNA for the CDR3: TGCAGCGTTGTTGTGACCCCTCCCTATGGCTACACCTTC. Translation: CSVVVTPPYGYTF.

Comment on this clonotype: A much larger clone is a single base away; this may be a read error. J is TRBJ2-3 and V is TRBV7-3; a possible D gene is TRBD1 (6 bases). CDR1 SGHTA and CDR2 FQGTGA come from the germline V gene. The V and J ends lost 2 bases and 2 bases respectively, with 8 bases between them. The CDR3 sequence is 14 residues long. CDR3 nucleotide sequence: TGTGCCAGCAGCTTACAGGGGACCACAGATACGCAGTATTTT. This encodes CASSLQGTTDTQYF.

V gene TRBV24-1 combines with J gene TRBJ1-5; D unclear. CDR1 and CDR2 (germline): KGHDR, SFDVKD. V gave up 4 bases and J gave up 4 bases, with 16 bases separating them. There are 16 residues in the CDR3. CDR3 region: CATSDPSFGRNQPQHF. Written as DNA, the CDR3 is TGTGCCACCAGTGACCCCTCCTTTGGCAGGAATCAGCCCCAGCATTTT.

This clonotype appeared many times. The CDR3 region has the DNA TGTGCCAGCAGTCTCCTACAGGGGATGAATGAAAAACTGTTTTTT. Its translation is CASSLLQGMNEKLFF. The rearrangement joins TRBV12-3 or TRBV12-4 to TRBJ1-4; 7 bases are shared with TRBD1. V dropped 5 bases and J dropped 5; count of bases not matched to a gene: 8. The CDR3 sequence is 15 residues long.

The sample holds a few counts of this clonotype. This sequence joins TRBV7-9 and TRBJ2-1; D is possibly TRBD2 (5 bases). CDR3 size: 16 residues. Germline V gene sequence: CDR1 SEHNR, CDR2 FQNEAQ (reference sequence). V lost 5 bases, J lost 7 bases, and 21 bases lay in between. CDR3 in DNA: TGTGCCAGCAGCCCTACTAGTGGGATGCGGAATAATGAGCAGTTCTTC. This gives the protein CASSPTSGMRNNEQFF.

For the CDR3, the DNA is TGTGCCAGCAGGGGGTCGGGGAACTATGGCTACACCTTC. Its translation: CASRGSGNYGYTF. The rearrangement joins TRBV27 to TRBJ1-2, with D unresolved. The V gene's germline CDR1 is MNHEY and CDR2 SMNVEV (reference sequence). CDR3 length: 13 amino acids. Trimming pared 6 bases from V and 2 bases from J, leaving 10 bases between.

V and J are TRBV20-1 and TRBJ2-3, with D tentatively TRBD2 (6 bases). From germline, CDR1 is DFQATT and CDR2 SNEGSKA (reference sequence). V lost 2 bases to trimming and J lost 2 bases, with 17 bases between them. This CDR3 is built from 16 residues. This CDR3 is CSARSGRDFYTDTQYF. The CDR3 DNA sequence: TGCAGTGCTAGATCTGGGCGGGACTTCTACACAGATACGCAGTATTTT.

The chain has TRBV28 and TRBJ1-1; TRBD1 might be the D (5 bases). CDR3 size: 15 residues. The V gene lost 6 bases and the J gene lost 4 bases, with 18 bases spanning the gap. Germline CDR1 reads MDHEN; CDR2 reads SYDVKM. The CDR3 DNA reads as TGTGCCAGCAGACTCCCAGGCGGGGGGGGCACTGAAGCTTTCTTT. This gives the protein CASRLPGGGGTEAFF.

The V gene is TRBV9, the J gene TRBJ2-5, with TRBD2 as a possible D gene (5 bases). CDR3 length equals 15 residues. CDR1 SGDLS and CDR2 YYNGEE come from the germline V gene. V was shortened by 0 bases and J by 4 bases, with 13 bases between the two germline ends. DNA of the CDR3: TGTGCCAGCAGCGTAGCTGAGGGTAGCATAGAGACCCAGTACTTC. Translation: CASSVAEGSIETQYF.

The chain combines TRBV5-1 with TRBJ2-2; TRBD2 matches 12 bases. The germline gives CDR1 SGHRS, CDR2 YFSETQ. The CDR3 has 15 residues. Trimming took 4 bases from V and 7 from J; bases not matched to a gene: 5. CDR3 in amino acids: CASSAQTSGSGELFF. CDR3 sequence (DNA): TGCGCCAGCAGCGCTCAGACTAGCGGGAGCGGGGAGCTGTTTTTT. The full variable domain, in which reference TRBV5-1 and TRBJ2-2 provide the parts outside the CDR3, is KAGVTQTPRYLIKTRGQQVTLSCSPISGHRSVSWYQQTPGQGLQFLFEYFSETQRNKGNFPGRFSGRQFSNSRSEMNVSTLELGDSALYLCASSAQTSGSGELFFGEGSRLTVL.

In this sample, this clonotype turned up a few times. The chain joins TRBV5-1 to TRBJ2-5; tentatively, D is TRBD2 (5 bases). The CDR3 length is 10 residues. The germline V gene encodes CDR1 SGHRS and CDR2 YFSETQ. Trimming removed 10 bases from V and 5 bases from J, with 9 bases in between. The CDR3 protein is CAARGETQYF. Written as DNA, the CDR3 is TGCGCCGCCCGCGGGGAGACCCAGTACTTC.

The chain links TRBV3-1 to TRBJ2-7, with D possibly being TRBD1 (5 bases). This CDR3 region has 15 residues. With 1 base removed from V and 7 bases from J, the gap between germline ends came to 17 bases. Germline lookup yields CDR1 LGHDT and CDR2 YNNKEL (reference sequence). DNA for the CDR3: TGTGCCAGCAGCCAAGGGTGGGGCGACAGAGGAGAGCAGTACTTC. Its protein product is CASSQGWGDRGEQYF.

This clonotype was counted many times. The chain has TRBV4-2 and TRBJ2-2; D remains ambiguous. Germline CDR1 LGHNA, CDR2 YNFKEQ. V shed 1 base and J shed 7 bases, with 7 bases lying between them. The CDR3 contains 13 residues. The CDR3 here is CASSQAADGELFF. CDR3 DNA: TGTGCCAGCAGCCAAGCTGCGGACGGGGAGCTGTTTTTT.